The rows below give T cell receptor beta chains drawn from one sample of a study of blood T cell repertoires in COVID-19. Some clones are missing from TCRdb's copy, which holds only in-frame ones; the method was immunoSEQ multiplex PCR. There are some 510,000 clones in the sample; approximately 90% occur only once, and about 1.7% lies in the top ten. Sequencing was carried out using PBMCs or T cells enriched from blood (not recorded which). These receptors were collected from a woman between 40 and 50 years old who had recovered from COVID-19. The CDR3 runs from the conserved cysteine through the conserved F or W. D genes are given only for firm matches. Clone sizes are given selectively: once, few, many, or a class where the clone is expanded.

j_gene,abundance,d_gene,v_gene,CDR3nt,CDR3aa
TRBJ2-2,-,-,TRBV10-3,TGTGCCATCAGTGAATCAGTCAACACCGGGGAGCTGTTTTTT,CAISESVNTGELFF
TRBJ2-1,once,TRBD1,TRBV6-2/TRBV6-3,TGTGCCAGCAGTTATTTGGACAGGGCTAATGAGCAGTTCTTC,CASSYLDRANEQFF
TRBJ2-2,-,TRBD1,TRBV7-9,TGTGCCAGCAGCCCCGGGACAGGTAGCTCCGGGGAGCTGTTTTTT,CASSPGTGSSGELFF
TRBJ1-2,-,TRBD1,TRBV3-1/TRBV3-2,TGTGCCAGCAGTCAAGGACTACAGGGGCGGTCGAGTGGCTACACCTTC,CASSQGLQGRSSGYTF
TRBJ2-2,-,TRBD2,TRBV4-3,TGCGCCAGCAGCCAAGTCTTTGGGTGGGGGGGCACCGGGGAGCTGTTTTTT,CASSQVFGWGGTGELFF
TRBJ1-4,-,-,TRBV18,TGTGCCAGCTCACCAGGGGGCTCGTCGGGTGCAACTAATGAAAAACTGTTTTTT,CASSPGGSSGATNEKLFF
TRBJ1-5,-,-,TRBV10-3,TGTGCCATCAGCGATAGGGGAGGGGCCGATAGCAATCAGCCCCAGCATTTT,CAISDRGGADSNQPQHF
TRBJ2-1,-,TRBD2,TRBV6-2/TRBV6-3,TGTGCCAGCAGTACGAGGACTAGCGGGAGTGGGAAGGCCAATGAGCAGTTCTTC,CASSTRTSGSGKANEQFF
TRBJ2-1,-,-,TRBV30,TGTGCCTGTCGGCAATGGGCGGACCTCCAAGCGGGGCAGTTCTTC,CACRQWADLQAGQFF
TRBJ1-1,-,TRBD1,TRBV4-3,TGCGCCAGCAGTGGACAGGGGGCATTCACTGAAGCTTTCTTT,CASSGQGAFTEAFF
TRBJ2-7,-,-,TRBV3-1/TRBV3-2,TGTGCCAGCAGCCAAGGGACTTTATACGAGCAGTACTTC,CASSQGTLYEQYF
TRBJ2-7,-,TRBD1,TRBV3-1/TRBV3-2,TGTGCCAGCAGCCAAGAGTTCGGGACAGGGGGCGAGCAGTACTTC,CASSQEFGTGGEQYF
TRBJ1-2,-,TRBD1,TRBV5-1,TGCGCCAGCAGCTTATCCAGGGGGCACGGCTACACCTTC,CASSLSRGHGYTF
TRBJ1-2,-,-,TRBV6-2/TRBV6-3,TGTGCCAGCAGTTACCTGGCGGGGGATAACTATGGCTACACCTTC,CASSYLAGDNYGYTF
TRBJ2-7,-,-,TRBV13,TGTGCCAGCAGCTTACGCGACGAGCAGTACTTC,CASSLRDEQYF
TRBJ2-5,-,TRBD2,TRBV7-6,TGTGCCAGCAGCCTGACTAGCGGGAGGTTCGAGACCCAGTACTTC,CASSLTSGRFETQYF
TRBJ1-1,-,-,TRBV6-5,TGTGCCAGCAGTTATAGTAGGAGAAGTGAAGCTTTCTTT,CASSYSRRSEAFF
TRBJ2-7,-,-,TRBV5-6,TGTGCCAGCAGCTTGGACCTAGGGCAGGGTCCAAAGTCCCACGAGCAGTACTTC,CASSLDLGQGPKSHEQYF
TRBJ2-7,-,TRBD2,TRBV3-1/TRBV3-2,TGTGCCAGCAGCTTGAAGGGCGGGACTAGGACCTACGAGCAGTACTTC,CASSLKGGTRTYEQYF
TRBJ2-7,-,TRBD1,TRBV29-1,TGCAGCGTTTACCGGACAGGGGGCGCCCGGGGCTACGAGCAGTACTTC,CSVYRTGGARGYEQYF
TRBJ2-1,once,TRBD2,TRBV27,TGTGCCAGCAGTAACAGTTTGGCAGGGCTAGCGGGTTACGATTACAATGAGCAGTTCTTC,CASSNSLAGLAGYDYNEQFF
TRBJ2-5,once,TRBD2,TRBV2,TGTGCCAGCAGTGGCGGGACTAACCAAGAGACCCAGTACTTC,CASSGGTNQETQYF
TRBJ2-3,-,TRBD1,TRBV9,TGTGCCAGCAGCGTAGGAGGACAGGGGACAGATACGCAGTATTTT,CASSVGGQGTDTQYF
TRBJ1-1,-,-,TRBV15,TGTGCCACCAGCAGAGATATGAACACTGAAGCTTTCTTT,CATSRDMNTEAFF
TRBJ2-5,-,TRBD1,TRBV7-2,TGTGCCAGCAGCCCAGGTAGAGGACAGGGGTCGGAGACCCAGTACTTC,CASSPGRGQGSETQYF
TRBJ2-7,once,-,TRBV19,TGTGCCAGTAGTATGTTGCAGAACTACGAGCAGTACTTC,CASSMLQNYEQYF
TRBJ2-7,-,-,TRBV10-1,TGCGCCAGCTACGAGGTTAGCTCCCTATACGAGCAGTACTTC,CASYEVSSLYEQYF
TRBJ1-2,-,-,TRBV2,TGTGCCAGCAGTGAAAGGGTAGGGGGCACCTTC,CASSERVGGTF
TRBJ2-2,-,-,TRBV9,TGTGCCAGCAGCCCACGTTCTAAGCCGAACACCGGGGAGCTGTTTTTT,CASSPRSKPNTGELFF
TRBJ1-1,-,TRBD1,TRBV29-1,TGCAGCTTTTTGACAGGGGGGACTGAAGCTTTCTTT,CSFLTGGTEAFF
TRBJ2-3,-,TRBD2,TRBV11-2,TGTGCCAGCAGCTTGGCGGGAGGAGAGACAGATACGCAGTATTTT,CASSLAGGETDTQYF
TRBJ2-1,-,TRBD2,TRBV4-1,TGCGCCAGCAGCCAAGTATCCCCACGGGAGGAGTTCAATGAGCAGTTCTTC,CASSQVSPREEFNEQFF
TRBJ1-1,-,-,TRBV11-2,TGTGCCAGCAGCTTAGATGGCAGGGATCTTGAAGCTTTCTTT,CASSLDGRDLEAFF
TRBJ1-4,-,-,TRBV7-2,TGTGCCAGCAGCTTAGGACCAGGGGAAGGGGAAAAACTGTTTTTT,CASSLGPGEGEKLFF
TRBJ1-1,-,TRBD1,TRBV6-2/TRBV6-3,TGTGCCAGCAGCCCCCCCAGGGGGCGCAGCCCTGAAGCTTTCTTT,CASSPPRGRSPEAFF
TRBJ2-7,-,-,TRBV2,TGTGCCAGCAGCGAAAGGGAGACGGGGGATGTTAGCTCCTACGAGCAGTACTTC,CASSERETGDVSSYEQYF
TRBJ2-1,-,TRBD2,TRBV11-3,TGTGCCAGCAGCCCATTGGGACTAGCGGGCAATGAGCAGTTCTTC,CASSPLGLAGNEQFF
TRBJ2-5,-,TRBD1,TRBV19,TGTGCCAGTAGGACAAGACAGGGGGCCTGGGAGACCCAGTACTTC,CASRTRQGAWETQYF
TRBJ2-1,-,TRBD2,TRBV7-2,TGTGCCAGCAGCTTAGCGGGCGGGGCTAGCGGTTCCTACAATGAGCAGTTCTTC,CASSLAGGASGSYNEQFF
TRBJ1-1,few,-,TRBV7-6,TGTGCCAGCAGCTTAATTCCCAAACAGAACACTGAAGCTTTCTTT,CASSLIPKQNTEAFF
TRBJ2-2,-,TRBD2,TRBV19,TGTGCCAGTAGTATATCGGGCGGGAGCAACACCGGGGAGCTGTTTTTT,CASSISGGSNTGELFF
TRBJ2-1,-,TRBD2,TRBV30,TGTGCCTGGAACGGACTAGCGGGAGGCAATGAGCAGTTCTTC,CAWNGLAGGNEQFF
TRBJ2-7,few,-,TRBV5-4,TGTGCCAGCAGCTCTACTCAGGACAGCTACGAGCAGTACTTC,CASSSTQDSYEQYF
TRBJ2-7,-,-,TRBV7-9,TGTGCCAGCAGCTTATTCCGGGACAACTCCTACGAGCAGTACTTC,CASSLFRDNSYEQYF
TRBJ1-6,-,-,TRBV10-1,TGCGCCAGCAGTGAGCTTGACGGCTCAGGTGGATCCCTCCACTTT,CASSELDGSGGSLHF
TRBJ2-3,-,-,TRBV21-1,TGTGCCAGCAGCAAAGAACAGCGGAACCCCGGCACAGATACGCAGTATTTT,CASSKEQRNPGTDTQYF
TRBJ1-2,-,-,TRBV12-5,TGTGCTAGTGGTTTGGCAGGGGCTGACTATGGCTACACCTTC,CASGLAGADYGYTF
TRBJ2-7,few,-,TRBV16,TGTGCCAGCAGCCCATCTCGGACAGTCTACGAGCAGTACTTC,CASSPSRTVYEQYF
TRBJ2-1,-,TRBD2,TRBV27,TGTGCCAGCAGTTCCCGGGGGCGGGAGGTGGCTGGGGGTTCCTACAATGAGCAGTTCTTC,CASSSRGREVAGGSYNEQFF
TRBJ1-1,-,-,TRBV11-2,TGTGCCAGCAGCTTAGAGTACGGGGGTCAAACCGAAGCTTTCTTT,CASSLEYGGQTEAFF
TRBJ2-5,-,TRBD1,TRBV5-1,TGCGCCAGCAGAGGGGGCCGAATCCAAGAGACCCAGTACTTC,CASRGGRIQETQYF
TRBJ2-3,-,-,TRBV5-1,TGCGCCAGCAGTCAAGCCCCCGATACGCAGTATTTT,CASSQAPDTQYF
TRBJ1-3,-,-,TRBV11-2,TGTGCCAGCAGCTTAAACAGGGGAAACACCATATATTTT,CASSLNRGNTIYF
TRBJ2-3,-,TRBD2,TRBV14,TGTGCCAGCAGTAAGACTAGCGGGTATGAAGATACGCAGTATTTT,CASSKTSGYEDTQYF